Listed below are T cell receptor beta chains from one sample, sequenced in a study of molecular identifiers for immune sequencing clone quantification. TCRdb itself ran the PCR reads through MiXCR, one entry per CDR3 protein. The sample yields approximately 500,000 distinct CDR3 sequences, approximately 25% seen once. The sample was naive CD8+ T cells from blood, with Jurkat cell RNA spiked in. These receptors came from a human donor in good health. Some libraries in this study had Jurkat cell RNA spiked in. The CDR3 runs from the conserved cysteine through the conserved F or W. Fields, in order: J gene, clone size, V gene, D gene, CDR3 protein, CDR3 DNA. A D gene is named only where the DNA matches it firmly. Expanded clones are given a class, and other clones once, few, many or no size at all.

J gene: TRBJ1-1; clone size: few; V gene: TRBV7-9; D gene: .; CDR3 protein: CASSLVGGENTEAFF; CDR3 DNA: TGTGCCAGCAGCTTAGTAGGTGGGGAGAACACTGAAGCTTTCTTT
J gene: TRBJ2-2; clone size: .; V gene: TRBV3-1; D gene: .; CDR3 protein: CASSLLTGSGELFF; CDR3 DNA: TGTGCCAGCAGCCTTCTAACAGGGTCCGGGGAGCTGTTTTTT
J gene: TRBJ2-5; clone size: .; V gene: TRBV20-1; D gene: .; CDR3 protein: CSARGSSHFQETQYF; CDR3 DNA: TGCAGTGCTAGGGGGTCTAGCCACTTCCAAGAGACCCAGTACTTC
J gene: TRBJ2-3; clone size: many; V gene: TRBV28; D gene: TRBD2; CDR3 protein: CASSILVAGGPTDTQYF; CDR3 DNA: TGTGCCAGCAGTATCCTCGTAGCGGGAGGGCCCACAGATACGCAGTATTTT
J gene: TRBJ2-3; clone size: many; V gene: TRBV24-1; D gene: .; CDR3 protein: CATSDSGYKDTQYF; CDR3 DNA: TGTGCCACCAGTGATTCCGGCTATAAGGATACGCAGTATTTT
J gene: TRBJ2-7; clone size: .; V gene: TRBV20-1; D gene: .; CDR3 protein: CSARDLGTTSYEQYF; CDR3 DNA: TGCAGTGCTAGAGATTTAGGGACAACCTCCTACGAGCAGTACTTC
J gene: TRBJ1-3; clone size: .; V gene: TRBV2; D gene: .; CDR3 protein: CASSVRASGNTIYF; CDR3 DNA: TGTGCCAGCAGTGTGAGGGCCTCTGGAAACACCATATATTTT
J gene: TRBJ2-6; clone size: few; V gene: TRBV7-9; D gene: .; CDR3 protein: CASSPPGVEANVLTF; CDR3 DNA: TGTGCCAGCAGCCCGCCGGGGGTAGAGGCCAACGTCCTGACTTTC
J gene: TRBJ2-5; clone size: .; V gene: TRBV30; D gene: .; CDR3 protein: CAVLATDGETQYF; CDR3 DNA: TGTGCTGTTTTAGCGACAGACGGAGAGACCCAGTACTTC
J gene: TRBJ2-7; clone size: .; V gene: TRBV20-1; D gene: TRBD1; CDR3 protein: CSATSRTGGYEQYF; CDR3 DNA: TGCAGTGCCACCTCCCGGACAGGGGGTTACGAGCAGTACTTC
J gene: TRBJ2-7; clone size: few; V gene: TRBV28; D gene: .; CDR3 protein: CASSSPYISAEEGSEQYF; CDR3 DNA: TGTGCCAGCAGTTCCCCTTACATCTCGGCGGAGGAGGGCAGCGAGCAGTACTTC
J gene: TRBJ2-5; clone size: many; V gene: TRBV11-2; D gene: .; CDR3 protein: CASSLSRETQYF; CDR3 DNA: TGTGCCAGCAGCTTGTCCCGAGAGACCCAGTACTTC
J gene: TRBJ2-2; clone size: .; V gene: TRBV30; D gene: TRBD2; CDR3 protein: CAWNAYSGYTGELFF; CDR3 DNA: TGTGCCTGGAATGCATATAGCGGGTACACCGGGGAGCTGTTTTTT
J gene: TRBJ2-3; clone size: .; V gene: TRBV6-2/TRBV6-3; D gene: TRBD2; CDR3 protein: CASTLTNSGGHTDTQYF; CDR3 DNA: TGTGCCAGCACCCTAACCAATAGCGGGGGCCACACAGATACGCAGTATTTT
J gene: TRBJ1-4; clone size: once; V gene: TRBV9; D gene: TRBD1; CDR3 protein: CASSVRGGGEKLCF; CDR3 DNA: TGTGCCAGCAGCGTGAGAGGGGGCGGTGAAAAACTGTGTTTT